This note documents a single T cell receptor beta chain sequence. Its antigen is still unknown. The data stem from a study of Graves' ophthalmopathy and Graves' hyperthyroidism. Broader study findings: Built on 13 signatures, a model told ophthalmopathy apart from stable hyperthyroidism with around 90% sensitivity and 75% to 82% specificity.

The TCR beta CDR3 regions underwent amplification from RNA transcripts. Investigators did first-round RT-PCR with HTBI primers, then second-round multiplex PCR. TCRdb re-analysed the multiplex PCR reads in MiXCR, keeping a single row per CDR3 protein. Of about 400,000 distinct CDR3 sequences in the sample, 15% to 20% were seen once. The CDR3 has 17 residues. Germline loops: CDR1 DFQATT, CDR2 SNEGSKA (reference sequence). Trimming removed 1 base at V and 4 bases at J, with 20 bases between. The receptor comes from a woman aged 18-29 years with Graves' ophthalmopathy. Sequences were obtained from peripheral blood. V is TRBV20-1 and J is TRBJ2-4; possible D gene TRBD2, 5 bases. Here the CDR3 DNA reads TGCAGTGCTAGAGGTGCGGGCCTCTCCCCCCAGAAAAACATTCAGTACTTC. Translating it yields CSARGAGLSPQKNIQYF.